The source of this T cell receptor beta chain is a study of PD-1 blockade in classical Hodgkin lymphoma (dated by TCRdb to 2020 to 2022). For context, the study as a whole: Nivolumab dosing was 3 mg/kg intravenously every 2 weeks, continuing until either disease progression or unacceptable toxicity. The study used TCR beta sequencing and CyTOF to define a peripheral blood immune signature of response to PD-1 blockade in classical Hodgkin lymphoma. Study-wide conclusions, independent of this receptor: Lower diversity was observed in patients in whom nivolumab was started less than 1 year after ASCT, and these patients were excluded from later analyses so that confounding by immune reconstitution would be avoided. Trial patients with a complete response had baseline diversity similar to that of newly diagnosed patients, while partial responders and progressors had significantly lower diversity. CD4+ but not CD8+ TCR diversity rose significantly by C4D1 (p=0.0027 vs p=0.16), most apparent in complete responders (p=0.02). Newly diagnosed patients were reported to have lower baseline TCR diversity than healthy donors, and relapsed/refractory patients were reported to have lower baseline TCR diversity still. The study covered only a single clinical trial cohort, and the causes of the repertoire differences, possibly disease activity or prior therapy, were still not defined.

Regarding this clone: Its antigen is still unknown. Base qualities are missing; no much larger clone stands one base away.

Genomic DNA was extracted with the Qiagen DNeasy kit from unsorted PBMCs and from negatively selected CD4+ and CD8+ fractions. TCR beta CDR3 regions were subjected to amplification by immunoSEQ multiplex PCR with primers that anneal to V and J segments. A synthetic immune receptor repertoire was used to minimize amplification bias, and any remaining bias was removed computationally after sequencing. As for the authors' bioinformatics: Repertoire diversity was quantified as the Shannon entropy index using custom Python scripts. Unsorted, CD4+ and CD8+ repertoires were examined separately, except in combined analyses, for which CD4+ and CD8+ sequences were merged in silico. Clonal expansion was defined as at least a 2-fold frequency increase after treatment relative to C1D1, with a pseudocount of 0.5 for undetected baseline clones. Clones with 0 or 1 copy at C1D1 were defined as singleton clones, while clones with 2 or more copies were defined as non-singleton clones. By matching protein sequences in sorted samples from the same patient, clones expanded in unsorted samples were annotated as CD4+, CD8+ or unknown. Wilcoxon tests on paired samples were used to test diversity changes from C1D1 to C4D1. TCRdb limited this immuneACCESS table to in-frame rearrangements with V and J called. A share of clones is missing; checked studies link under half to unresolved V genes, and the rest is unexplained. V and J calls and clone size follow that table, whereas D and trimming were derived from the DNA. This sample is represented by about 30,000 clones; approximately 85% of them were singletons. The top ten hold roughly 2.3% of the sample.

The CDR3 numbers 14 residues from cysteine through phenylalanine. The entry retains the CDR3 DNA only, 42 bases that are in frame from base 1. Per the germline V gene, SNHLY is the CDR1 and FYNNEI is the CDR2. V sheds 3 bases and J sheds 7 bases, leaving 13 bases between their ends. The intended sense of this specimen's time point label: cycle 1 day 1 (C1D1), immediately before nivolumab initiation. Every trial patient had relapsed following autologous stem cell transplantation, and prior brentuximab vedotin exposure was what differed among cohorts A, B and C. Using a Miltenyi CD4+ T cell isolation kit, CD4+ T cells were purified from thawed PBMCs through magnetic negative selection. The trial cohort was composed of about 60 patients with relapsed/refractory classical Hodgkin lymphoma, for whom complete response, partial response or progressive disease was recorded as best overall response. Trial patients were treated with single-agent nivolumab in the multi-cohort phase II CheckMate 205 trial. Best overall response was determined by an independent review committee according to the 2007 International Working Group response criteria. Trial PBMCs were collected just before the start of nivolumab (C1D1) and during therapy at cycle 2 day 1 and cycle 4 day 1. Peripheral blood was collected in 8 mL Vacutainer Cell Preparation Tubes, from which PBMCs were isolated by centrifugation and then cryopreserved. Purified CD4+ and CD8+ fractions were prepared only for cases with an additional available PBMC sample. Magnetically labelled cells were removed on LS columns in a quadroMACS separator, and the flow-through was retained as the purified fraction.

This clonotype was sampled from a human donor with classical Hodgkin lymphoma. The V and J segments used are TRBV2 and TRBJ2-1; a tentative D match to TRBD2 spans 6 bases. The specimen was CD4+ T cells from blood, collected at baseline. The DNA is as follows: TGTGCCAGCAGTGAGGGAGCCGGGGGAAATGAGCAGTTCTTC. Translated, this is CASSEGAGGNEQFF.